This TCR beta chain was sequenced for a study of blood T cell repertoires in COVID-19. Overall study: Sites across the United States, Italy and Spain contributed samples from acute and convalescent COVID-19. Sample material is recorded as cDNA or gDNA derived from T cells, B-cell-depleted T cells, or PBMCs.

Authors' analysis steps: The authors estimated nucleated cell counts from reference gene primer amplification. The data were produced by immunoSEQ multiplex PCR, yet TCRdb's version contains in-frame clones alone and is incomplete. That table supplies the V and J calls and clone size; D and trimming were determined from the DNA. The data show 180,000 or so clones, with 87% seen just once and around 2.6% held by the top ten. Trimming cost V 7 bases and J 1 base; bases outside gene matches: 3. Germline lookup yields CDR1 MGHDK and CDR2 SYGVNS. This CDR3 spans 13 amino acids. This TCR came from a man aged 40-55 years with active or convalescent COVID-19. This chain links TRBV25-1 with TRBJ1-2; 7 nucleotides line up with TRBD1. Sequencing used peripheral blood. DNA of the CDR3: TGTGCCAGCACCAGGGGGTTTAACTATGGCTACACCTTC. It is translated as CASTRGFNYGYTF.